A single sample is the source of the 3 T cell receptor beta chains below, sequenced in a study of blood T cell repertoires in COVID-19. The protocol was immunoSEQ multiplex PCR, while the TCRdb copy is restricted to in-frame clones and leaves out a portion. The profile shows over 150,000 clones, around four fifths of them singletons. The specimen was peripheral blood. The receptors were gathered from a woman at least 80 years old with COVID-19, enrolled during active disease.

The V call is TRBV6-6, the J call TRBJ2-2; D might be TRBD2 (6 bases). This CDR3 spans 11 amino acids. Trimming pared 11 bases from V and 7 bases from J, leaving 11 bases between. CDR1 and CDR2 (germline): MNHNY, SVGAGI (reference sequence). Here the CDR3 DNA reads TGTGCCGGAGGAGGGGACGGGGAGCTGTTTTTT. It encodes CAGGGDGELFF.

The chain recombines TRBV7-9 with TRBJ2-5; 7 bases are shared with TRBD1. The CDR3 extends over 14 amino acids. With V trimmed by 7 bases and J by 4 bases, 9 bases remained unmatched. Germline V gives CDR1 SEHNR, CDR2 FQNEAQ (reference sequence). The DNA for the CDR3 is TGTGCCAGCACCCTCGGTTACAGGGGAGAGACCCAGTACTTC. Translation: CASTLGYRGETQYF.

The rearrangement links TRBV27 to TRBJ2-7; 10 nucleotides line up with TRBD2. J lost 6 bases, V lost 5 bases, and 7 bases had no gene match. Germline CDR1 reads MNHEY; CDR2 reads SMNVEV (reference sequence). The CDR3 is 14 residues long. CDR3 region: CASSLPLAGAEQYF. The DNA for the CDR3 is TGTGCCAGCAGTCTCCCGCTAGCGGGGGCCGAGCAGTACTTC.